These T cell receptor beta chains were read from a single sample in a study of blood T cell repertoires in COVID-19. Generated by immunoSEQ multiplex PCR, the TCRdb table keeps only in-frame clones and is missing some. Of just over 200,000 clones listed, more than 75% were seen once; the top ten hold 4.5% to 7.5%. Source material: peripheral blood. These TCRs come from a man older than 75 with acute or convalescent COVID-19. The CDR3 runs from the conserved cysteine through the conserved F or W. D genes are given only for firm matches. Size is omitted from some rows. Given values are once, few, many or a class for expanded clones.

>.|TRBD1|TRBJ1-2|TRBV18
TGTGCCAGCTCACCGTCGGCCACAGGGGAATCGGGAGGCTACACCTTC
CASSPSATGESGGYTF
>few|.|TRBJ1-2|TRBV30
TGTGCCTGGAGTGTACGAACTCTCTATGGCTACACCTTC
CAWSVRTLYGYTF
>once|.|TRBJ2-2|TRBV7-7
TGTGCCAGCAGCTTAGGGGGACTGAACACCGGGGAGCTGTTTTTT
CASSLGGLNTGELFF
>.|.|TRBJ2-2|TRBV4-2
TGTGCCAGCAGCCAAGTCGATTACCACCGACCCGAGCGGGTAGCGAACACCGGGGAGCTGTTTTTT
CASSQVDYHRPERVANTGELFF
>.|.|TRBJ2-5|TRBV7-9
TGTGCCAGCAGCTTATCCGCGGCAGAGAAAGAGACCCAGTACTTC
CASSLSAAEKETQYF
>.|TRBD1|TRBJ1-6|TRBV24-1
TGTGCCACCAGTGACAAGGACAGGGCGGTGATTTTGGATAATTCACCCCTCCACTTT
CATSDKDRAVILDNSPLHF
>.|.|TRBJ2-5|TRBV2
TGTGCCAGCAGTAACAGGGTAGAGACCCAGTACTTC
CASSNRVETQYF
>once|.|TRBJ1-1|TRBV28
TGTGCCAGCAGTTTGGGCAACACTGAAGCTTTCTTT
CASSLGNTEAFF
>.|.|TRBJ2-7|TRBV7-2
TGTGCCAGCAGCCAGAACTACGGCTCCTACGAGCAGTACTTC
CASSQNYGSYEQYF
>.|TRBD2|TRBJ2-3|TRBV10-3
TGTGCCATCAGTGAGTCGGTGGTAGCGGGTACGCAGTATTTT
CAISESVVAGTQYF
>.|TRBD1|TRBJ1-1|TRBV18
TGTGCCAGCTCCAAGACAGGGGAGCGGACTGAAGCTTTCTTT
CASSKTGERTEAFF